The T cell receptor beta chain described here comes from a study of Ad26.COV2.S vaccination and SARS-CoV-2 variants. V lost 3 bases and J lost 7, with 15 bases in between. The CDR3 spans 15 residues. The V gene's germline CDR1 is LNHDA and CDR2 SQIVND (reference sequence). Treatment defined: approximately 18 received Ad26.COV2.S at low or high dose, single or two shots; several received placebo; per-sample allocation not given. It was on day 63 after the first vaccine or placebo injection that samples were taken. Assay used: immunoSEQ multiplex PCR; TCRdb lists only in-frame clones, some missing. Among some 340,000 clones listed, 86% were seen once.

The chain combines TRBV19 with TRBJ1-4, with D unclear. The sequenced sample was peripheral blood, obtained in a trial of Ad26.COV2.S vaccine versus placebo. This receptor was obtained from a person between 18 and 59 years old who received the Ad26.COV2.S COVID-19 vaccine or a placebo. The CDR3 DNA sequence: TGTGCCAGTAGTATCAGACGCGGGCGAGGTGAAAAACTGTTTTTT. It specifies CASSIRRGRGEKLFF. The full variable domain, with the rest looked up from reference TRBV19 and TRBJ1-4, is DGGITQSPKYLFRKEGQNVTLSCEQNLNHDAMYWYRQDPGQGLRLIYYSQIVNDFQKGDIAEGYSVSREKKESFPLTVTSAQKNPTAFYLCASSIRRGRGEKLFFGSGTQLSVL.